This T cell receptor beta chain was observed in a study of tumor and adjacent non-tumor tissue in lung cancer. Study information: Each sample yielded 4 million to 4.5 million productive TCRbeta reads on average.

Study-wide findings and caveats: Higher tumor TCR diversity was associated with shorter survival. Top 100 clones took a larger repertoire share in normal lung. Compared with tumor, normal lung showed significantly lower TCR diversity.

Three rounds of nested PCR, following a modified ARM-PCR protocol, produced the TCRbeta library. TCRdb analysed the multiplex PCR reads with MiXCR anew, one entry per CDR3 protein. The repertoire has fewer than 75,000 distinct CDR3 sequences, more than 65% of them found once; the top ten carry 40% to 55%. Regarding this clonotype: Its antigen is still unknown. The germline gene is not matched at one end of the junction; a read error may be the cause.

This sample's RNA came from whole unsorted tissue. This non-tumor lung sample came from over 3 cm beyond the tumor edge. The receptor's source is a man aged 55 to 69 with non-small cell lung cancer. Sequenced sample: distant non-tumor lung tissue.

The CDR3 nucleotides read TGTTCCAGCAGTAGAACCGGGATTGGGAATGGAAAACTGTTTTTT. Its protein is CSSSRTGIGNGKLFF. The chain recombines TRBV6-6 with TRBJ1-4, with no clear D. Looked up from germline, CDR1 is MNHNY and CDR2 is SVGAGI (reference sequence). The CDR3 contains 15 residues.